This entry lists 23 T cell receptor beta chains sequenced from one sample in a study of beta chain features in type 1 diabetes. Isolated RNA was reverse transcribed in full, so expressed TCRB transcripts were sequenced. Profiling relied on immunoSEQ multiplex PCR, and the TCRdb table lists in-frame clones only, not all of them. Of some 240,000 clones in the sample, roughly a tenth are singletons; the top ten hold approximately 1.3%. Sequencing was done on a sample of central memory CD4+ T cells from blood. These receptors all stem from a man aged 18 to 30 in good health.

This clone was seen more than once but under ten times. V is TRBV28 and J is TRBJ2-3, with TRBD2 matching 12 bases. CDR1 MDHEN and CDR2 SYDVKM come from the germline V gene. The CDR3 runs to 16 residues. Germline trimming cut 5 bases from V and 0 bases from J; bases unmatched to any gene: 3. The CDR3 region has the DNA TGTGCCAGCAGTGGGACTAGCGGGCTAAGCACAGATACGCAGTATTTT. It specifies CASSGTSGLSTDTQYF.

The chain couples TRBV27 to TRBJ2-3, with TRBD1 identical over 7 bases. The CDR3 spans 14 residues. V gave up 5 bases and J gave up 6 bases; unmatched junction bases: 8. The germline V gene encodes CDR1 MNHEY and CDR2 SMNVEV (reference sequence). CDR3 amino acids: CASSQGVFGDTQYF. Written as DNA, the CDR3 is TGTGCCAGCAGTCAGGGGGTTTTTGGTGATACGCAGTATTTT.

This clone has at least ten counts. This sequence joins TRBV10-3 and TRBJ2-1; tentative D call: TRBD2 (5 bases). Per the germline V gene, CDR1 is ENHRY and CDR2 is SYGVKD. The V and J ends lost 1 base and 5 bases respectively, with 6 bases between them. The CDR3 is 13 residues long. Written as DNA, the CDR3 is TGTGCCATCAGTGAGTGGGGAGACAATGAGCAGTTCTTC. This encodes CAISEWGDNEQFF.

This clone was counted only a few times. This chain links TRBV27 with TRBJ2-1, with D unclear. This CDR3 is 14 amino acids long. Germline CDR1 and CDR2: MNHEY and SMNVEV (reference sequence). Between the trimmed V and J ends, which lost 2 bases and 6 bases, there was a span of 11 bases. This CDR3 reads CASSLNRPLNEQFF. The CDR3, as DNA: TGTGCCAGCAGTTTAAACCGGCCTCTCAATGAGCAGTTCTTC.

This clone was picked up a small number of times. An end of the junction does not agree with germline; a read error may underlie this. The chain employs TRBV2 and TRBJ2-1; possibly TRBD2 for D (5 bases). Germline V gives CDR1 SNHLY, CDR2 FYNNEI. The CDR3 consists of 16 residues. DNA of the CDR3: TGTGCCAGCAGGGAAGGGCCCGGACTGCCGAGCAATGAGCAGTTCTTC. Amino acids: CASREGPGLPSNEQFF. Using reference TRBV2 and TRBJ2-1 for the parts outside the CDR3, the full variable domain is EPEVTQTPSHQVTQMGQEVILRCVPISNHLYFYWYRQILGQKVEFLVSFYNNEISEKSEIFDDQFSVERPDGSNFTLKIRSTKLEDSAMYFCASREGPGLPSNEQFFGPGTRLTVL.

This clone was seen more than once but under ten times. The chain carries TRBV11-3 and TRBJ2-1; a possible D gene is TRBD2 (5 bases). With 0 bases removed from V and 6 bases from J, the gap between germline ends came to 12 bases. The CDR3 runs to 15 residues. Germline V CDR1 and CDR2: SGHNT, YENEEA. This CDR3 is CASSLDGVLINEQFF. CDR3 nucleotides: TGTGCCAGCAGCTTAGACGGGGTTCTGATCAATGAGCAGTTCTTC.

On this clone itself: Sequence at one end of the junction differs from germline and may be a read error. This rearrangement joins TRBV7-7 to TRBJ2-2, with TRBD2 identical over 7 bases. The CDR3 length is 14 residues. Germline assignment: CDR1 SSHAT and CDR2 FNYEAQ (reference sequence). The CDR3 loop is CASSFALATGELFF. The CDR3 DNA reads TGTGCTAGCAGCTTCGCACTAGCGACCGGGGAGCTGTTTTTT.

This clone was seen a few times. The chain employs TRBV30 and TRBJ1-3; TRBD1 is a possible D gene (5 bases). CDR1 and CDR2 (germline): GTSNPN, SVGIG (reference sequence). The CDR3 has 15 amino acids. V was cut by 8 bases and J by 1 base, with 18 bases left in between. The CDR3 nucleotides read TGTGCCGCGAATCCGGGACGGCTTTCTGGAAACACCATATATTTT. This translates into CAANPGRLSGNTIYF.

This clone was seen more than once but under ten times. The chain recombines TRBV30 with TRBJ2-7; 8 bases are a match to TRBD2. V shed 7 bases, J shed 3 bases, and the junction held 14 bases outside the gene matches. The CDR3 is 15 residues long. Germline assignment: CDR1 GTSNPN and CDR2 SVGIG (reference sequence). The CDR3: CASRSGTSPFYEQYF. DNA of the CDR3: TGTGCCTCCAGATCCGGGACTAGTCCCTTCTACGAGCAGTACTTC.

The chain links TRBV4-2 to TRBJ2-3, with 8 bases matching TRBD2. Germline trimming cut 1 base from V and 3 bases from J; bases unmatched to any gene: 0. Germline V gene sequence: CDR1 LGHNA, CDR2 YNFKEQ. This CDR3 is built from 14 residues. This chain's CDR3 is CASSQGLATDTQYF. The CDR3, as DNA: TGTGCCAGCAGCCAAGGACTAGCGACAGATACGCAGTATTTT.

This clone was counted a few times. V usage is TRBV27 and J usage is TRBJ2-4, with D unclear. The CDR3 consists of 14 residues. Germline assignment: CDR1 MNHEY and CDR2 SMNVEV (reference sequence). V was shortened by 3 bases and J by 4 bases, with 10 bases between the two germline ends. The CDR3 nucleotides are TGTGCCAGCAGTTTGGTGTACGGGAAAAACATTCAGTACTTC. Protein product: CASSLVYGKNIQYF.

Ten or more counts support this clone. The CDR3 reads CASSQRTLVDNEQFF. The CDR3 region has the DNA TGCGCCAGCAGCCAGCGAACTCTCGTAGATAATGAGCAGTTCTTC. The chain couples TRBV4-3 to TRBJ2-1; D is ambiguous. CDR1 LGHNA and CDR2 YSLEER come from the germline V gene. The CDR3 spans 15 residues. The V and J ends lost 3 bases and 7 bases respectively, with 16 bases between them.

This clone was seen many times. CDR3 in DNA: TGTGCCATCCGGTTTTCGAGGGACACAGATACGCAGTATTTT. Its translation: CAIRFSRDTDTQYF. This chain connects TRBV10-3 to TRBJ2-3, with a possible D match to TRBD2 (5 bases). The V gene's germline CDR1 is ENHRY and CDR2 SYGVKD. Between the trimmed V and J ends, which lost 8 bases and 2 bases, there was a span of 14 bases. This CDR3 contains 14 residues.

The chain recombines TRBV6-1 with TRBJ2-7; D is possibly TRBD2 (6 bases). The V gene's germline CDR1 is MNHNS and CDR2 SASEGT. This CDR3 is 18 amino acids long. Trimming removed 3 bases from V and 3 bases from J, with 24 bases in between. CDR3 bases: TGTGCCAGCAGTGATTCCGGGCGTGGTGCGGGGAACTACTACGAGCAGTACTTC. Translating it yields CASSDSGRGAGNYYEQYF.

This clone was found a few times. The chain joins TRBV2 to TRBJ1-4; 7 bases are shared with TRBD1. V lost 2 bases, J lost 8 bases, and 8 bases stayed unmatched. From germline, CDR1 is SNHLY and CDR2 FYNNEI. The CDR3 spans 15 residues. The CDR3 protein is CASSETTGIEEKLFF. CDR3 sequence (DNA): TGTGCCAGCAGTGAAACGACAGGGATCGAAGAAAAACTGTTTTTT.

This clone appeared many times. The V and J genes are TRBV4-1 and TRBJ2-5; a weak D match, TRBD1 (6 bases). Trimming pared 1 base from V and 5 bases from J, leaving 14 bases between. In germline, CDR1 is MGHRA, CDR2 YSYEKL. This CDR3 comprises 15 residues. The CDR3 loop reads CASSQGGQFRETQYF. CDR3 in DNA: TGCGCCAGCAGCCAAGGCGGACAGTTCAGGGAGACCCAGTACTTC.

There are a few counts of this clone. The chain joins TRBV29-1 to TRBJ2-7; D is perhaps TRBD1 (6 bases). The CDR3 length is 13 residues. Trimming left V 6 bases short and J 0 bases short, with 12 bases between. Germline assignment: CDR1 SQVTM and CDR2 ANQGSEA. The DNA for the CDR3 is TGCAGCGTACAGGAGGACAGCTCCTACGAGCAGTACTTC. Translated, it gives CSVQEDSSYEQYF.

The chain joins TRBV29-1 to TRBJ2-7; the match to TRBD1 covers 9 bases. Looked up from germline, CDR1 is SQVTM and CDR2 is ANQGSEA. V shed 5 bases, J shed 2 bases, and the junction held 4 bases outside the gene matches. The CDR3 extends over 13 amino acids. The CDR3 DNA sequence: TGCAGCGTTATAGGGACAGGGCCCTACGAGCAGTACTTC. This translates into CSVIGTGPYEQYF.

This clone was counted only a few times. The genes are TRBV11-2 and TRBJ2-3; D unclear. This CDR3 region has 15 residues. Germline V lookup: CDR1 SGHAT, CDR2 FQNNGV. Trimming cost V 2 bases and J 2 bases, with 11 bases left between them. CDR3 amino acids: CASSLTPWATDTQYF. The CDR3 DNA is TGTGCCAGCAGCTTAACTCCGTGGGCCACAGATACGCAGTATTTT.

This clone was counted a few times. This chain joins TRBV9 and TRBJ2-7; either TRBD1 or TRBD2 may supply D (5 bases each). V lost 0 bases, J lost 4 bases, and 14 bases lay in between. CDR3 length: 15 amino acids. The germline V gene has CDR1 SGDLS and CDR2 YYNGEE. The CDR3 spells CASSVAGGHRYEQYF. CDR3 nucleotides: TGTGCCAGCAGCGTAGCCGGAGGACACCGATACGAGCAGTACTTC.

The CDR3 reads CASSPYAAGDTEAFF. CDR3 in DNA: TGCGCCAGCAGCCCCTACGCAGCAGGGGACACTGAAGCTTTCTTT. The chain is built from TRBV5-1 and TRBJ1-1; TRBD1 is a possible D gene (6 bases). V was pared by 4 bases and J by 3 bases, with 16 bases between. The CDR3 is made up of 15 amino acids. Germline assignment: CDR1 SGHRS and CDR2 YFSETQ.

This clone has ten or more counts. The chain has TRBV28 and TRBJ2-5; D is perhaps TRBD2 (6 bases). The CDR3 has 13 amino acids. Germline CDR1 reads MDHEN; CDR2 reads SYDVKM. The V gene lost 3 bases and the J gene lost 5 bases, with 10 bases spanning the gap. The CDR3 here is CASSFPGGETQYF. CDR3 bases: TGTGCCAGCAGTTTCCCCGGAGGGGAGACCCAGTACTTC.

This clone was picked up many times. CDR3 sequence (DNA): TGTGCCAGCAGCTCCGGGACTAGCGGTACCTACGAGCAGTACTTC. Its protein product is CASSSGTSGTYEQYF. This chain joins TRBV7-3 and TRBJ2-7, with 11 bases fitting TRBD2. The CDR3 spans 15 residues. Trimming took 4 bases from V and 2 from J; bases not matched to a gene: 4. From germline, CDR1 is SGHTA and CDR2 FQGTGA.